The 4 T cell receptor beta chains below were found in one sample sequenced in a study of long-term antiretroviral therapy in people with HIV. An immunoSEQ assay, version v3.0, was performed at survey level. Generated by immunoSEQ multiplex PCR, the TCRdb table keeps only in-frame clones and is missing some. The sample lists about 25,000 clones, roughly three quarters occurring once. The sequencing used unsorted PBMCs, collected 2.1 years after starting antiretroviral therapy. Receptors were obtained from a man aged 25-45 years with HIV.

This chain uses TRBV5-1 with TRBJ2-2; TRBD2 is a possible D gene (6 bases). CDR3 length equals 17 residues. Germline V gene sequence: CDR1 SGHRS, CDR2 YFSETQ. The V end was cut by 0 bases, the J end by 1 base, with 13 bases between. The CDR3 reads CASSLGGLAQNTGELFF. The CDR3 coding sequence is TGCGCCAGCAGCTTGGGCGGGCTAGCGCAGAACACCGGGGAGCTGTTTTTT.

V is TRBV18 and J is TRBJ1-3; D not certain. Between the trimmed V and J ends, which lost 6 bases and 8 bases, there was a span of 20 bases. The CDR3 spans 15 residues. Germline-derived CDR1 and CDR2 are KGHSH and LQKENI. DNA of the CDR3: TGTGCCAGCTCCGAAACGAGGGTCGACCGGGACACCATATATTTT. Encoded protein: CASSETRVDRDTIYF.

This clone was found a few times. This rearrangement joins TRBV7-3 to TRBJ2-7, with D possibly matching TRBD1 (7 bases). Deletions cut 5 bases from V and 5 bases from J, with 13 bases between. This CDR3 has 13 amino acids. Germline V lookup: CDR1 SGHTA, CDR2 FQGTGA. CDR3 in amino acids: CASSPGGQNEQYF. The CDR3 DNA is TGTGCCAGCAGCCCAGGGGGGCAAAACGAGCAGTACTTC.

J is TRBJ1-1 and V is TRBV13, with TRBD1 matching 7 bases. This CDR3 is built from 14 residues. The junction had 7 bases not matched to a gene; V was cut back by 5 bases and J by 4 bases. Germline lookup yields CDR1 PRHDT and CDR2 FYEKMQ (reference sequence). The CDR3 nucleotides are TGTGCCAGCAGCCCACAGGGGAGAGGCACTGAAGCTTTCTTT. Translated, it gives CASSPQGRGTEAFF.